This TCR beta chain emerged from a study of T cell responses to AZD1222 COVID-19 vaccine. As for the study in general: Researchers grouped second doses given at about 4 or about 12 weeks into one pool. Study-level results: Donors in the cohort were predominantly white British and more often female, and clonal diversity was possibly underestimated. Of the AZD1222 recipients, only 5 to 7 were seropositive at baseline.

On this clone itself: Its antigen is not known.

Only in-frame clones appear in the TCRdb table, and some are missing; sequencing was by immunoSEQ multiplex PCR. The sample lists 150,000 to 200,000 clones, 85% to 90% occurring once. Germline V gene data show CDR1 as KGHSH and CDR2 as LQKENI. CDR3 length equals 12 residues. V was cut by 3 bases and J by 4 bases, with 4 bases left in between. This chain links TRBV18 with TRBJ2-1; D remains ambiguous. The receptor was isolated from an adult in good health. This material consisted of peripheral blood, taken on day 0 of AZD1222 vaccination. The CDR3 DNA sequence: TGTGCCAGCTCACCCGGTTACAATGAGCAGTTCTTC. Translating gives CASSPGYNEQFF.